This T cell receptor (beta chain) was sequenced in a study of T cell responses to AZD1222 COVID-19 vaccine. Notes on the study in general: There were mostly white British donors and more females than males, and clonal diversity was possibly underestimated. Spike-specific TCR breadth and depth both grew after two AZD1222 doses. As reported, nearly half of all spike-specific TCRs target variant regions that are unmutated.

V dropped 2 bases and J dropped 2; count of bases not matched to a gene: 2. The germline V gene has CDR1 MRHNA and CDR2 SNTAGT. The CDR3 has 16 residues. A remark on this clone: Its antigen remains unidentified.

Only in-frame clones appear in the TCRdb table, and some are missing; sequencing was by immunoSEQ multiplex PCR. Of approximately 140,000 clones in the sample, 91% were seen once. Sequenced material: peripheral blood, taken on day 0 of AZD1222 vaccination. This TCR derives from an adult in good health. This sequence joins TRBV6-4 and TRBJ2-2; 10 bases align to TRBD1. CDR3 amino acids: CASSDGTGENTGELFF. DNA of the CDR3: TGTGCCAGCAGTGACGGGACAGGGGAAAACACCGGGGAGCTGTTTTTT.